The 21 T cell receptor beta chains below were found in one sample sequenced in a study of control samples from healthy donors and cancer patients. Some clones are missing from TCRdb's copy, which holds only in-frame ones; the method was immunoSEQ multiplex PCR. The table shows around 140,000 clones, with around nine tenths occurring only once. The sequencing input was PBMCs. The receptors were sampled from a man between 45 and 60 years old with head and neck cancer.

The chain joins TRBV11-3 to TRBJ2-2; no clear D gene. V lost 3 bases and J lost 6, with 14 bases in between. This CDR3 is built from 15 residues. The germline V gene has CDR1 SGHNT and CDR2 YENEEA. CDR3 in DNA: TGTGCCAGCAGCTTTGTCGTTTGGGGATCCGGGGAGCTGTTTTTT. Translated, it gives CASSFVVWGSGELFF.

The chain couples TRBV11-2 to TRBJ2-7; D is possibly TRBD2 (6 bases). The V end was cut by 2 bases, the J end by 2 bases, with 10 bases between. Germline V CDR1 and CDR2: SGHAT, FQNNGV. The CDR3 is 14 amino acids. CDR3 residues: CASSLHGGAYEQYF. The CDR3 DNA reads as TGTGCCAGCAGCTTACATGGCGGGGCCTACGAGCAGTACTTC.

The chain combines TRBV27 with TRBJ2-1, with 12 bases identical to TRBD2. The CDR3 runs to 17 residues. Trimming at V came to 0 bases and at J to 6 bases, leaving 6 bases not matched to a gene. From germline, CDR1 is MNHEY and CDR2 SMNVEV (reference sequence). CDR3 residues: CASSLSRRLAGANEQFF. The CDR3, as DNA: TGTGCCAGCAGTTTATCGAGGCGACTAGCGGGAGCCAATGAGCAGTTCTTC.

This sequence joins TRBV5-1 and TRBJ1-4; 8 bases fit TRBD1. V shed 0 bases, J shed 1 base, and the junction held 5 bases outside the gene matches. The CDR3 contains 17 residues. Germline loops: CDR1 SGHRS, CDR2 YFSETQ. CDR3 bases: TGCGCCAGCAGCTTGGGGGCAGGGGGCGAAACTAATGAAAAACTGTTTTTT. It encodes CASSLGAGGETNEKLFF.

V and J are TRBV28 and TRBJ1-2; D remains unclear. In germline, CDR1 is MDHEN, CDR2 SYDVKM. There are 13 residues in the CDR3. Trimming took off 3 bases at V and 4 bases at J, with 9 bases between the two ends. CDR3: CASSFVTGYGYTF. The CDR3 DNA follows: TGTGCCAGCAGTTTCGTTACCGGCTATGGCTACACCTTC.

This clone was observed once. The chain uses TRBV19 and TRBJ1-5; 9 positions match TRBD1. With V trimmed by 7 bases and J by 6 bases, 7 bases remained unmatched. CDR3 size: 14 residues. Germline V gene data show CDR1 as LNHDA and CDR2 as SQIVND (reference sequence). This chain's CDR3 is CASTTGGAGQPQHF. For the CDR3, the DNA is TGTGCCAGTACCACAGGGGGCGCGGGTCAGCCCCAGCATTTT.

The chain carries TRBV30 and TRBJ1-5; 8 bases are a match to TRBD1. This CDR3 region has 13 residues. Germline lookup yields CDR1 GTSNPN and CDR2 SVGIG (reference sequence). V was clipped by 8 bases and J by 7 bases; unmatched bases: 10. The CDR3 loop is CATGGAGGQPQHF. CDR3 DNA sequence: TGTGCCACAGGGGGGGCAGGGGGACAGCCCCAGCATTTT.

The chain couples TRBV6-5 to TRBJ1-1; TRBD1 matches 9 bases. The CDR3 covers 12 residues. The V gene end was trimmed by 7 bases and the J gene end by 5 bases; junction bases not matched to a gene: 2. Germline V gene lookup returns CDR1 MNHEY and CDR2 SVGAGI. CDR3 amino acids: CASNRGPTEAFF. The CDR3 region has the DNA TGTGCCAGCAACAGGGGGCCAACTGAAGCTTTCTTT.

The V gene is TRBV5-1, the J gene TRBJ2-5; 12 bases map to TRBD1. Germline V lookup: CDR1 SGHRS, CDR2 YFSETQ. The CDR3 contains 16 residues. With V trimmed by 3 bases and J by 5 bases, 8 bases remained unmatched. The CDR3 sequence: CASSWTGTGGRETQYF. In DNA form, the CDR3 reads TGCGCCAGCAGCTGGACCGGGACAGGGGGCCGTGAGACCCAGTACTTC.

This chain uses TRBV7-2 with TRBJ2-7, with unresolved D. V lost 0 bases and J lost 7, with 7 bases in between. This CDR3 spans 12 amino acids. CDR1 SGHTA and CDR2 FQGNSA come from the germline V gene. The CDR3 nucleotides are TGTGCCAGCAGCTTAGCGCTGGGGGAGCAGTACTTC. Protein: CASSLALGEQYF.

The chain combines TRBV12-3 or TRBV12-4 with TRBJ1-5; D remains ambiguous. Deletions cut 3 bases from V and 3 bases from J, with 6 bases between. The CDR3 loop spans 13 amino acids. CDR3 protein: CASSLGNNQPQHF. The CDR3 nucleotides are TGTGCCAGCAGTTTGGGTAACAATCAGCCCCAGCATTTT.

This clone was counted between two and nine times. The chain links TRBV6-5 to TRBJ1-6; D is ambiguous. This CDR3 region has 13 residues. Trimming shortened V by 10 bases and J by 0 bases, and 7 bases separated the two germline ends. From germline, CDR1 is MNHEY and CDR2 SVGAGI. CDR3 DNA sequence: TGTGCCACCTCGAGCTCCTATAATTCACCCCTCCACTTT. It encodes CATSSSYNSPLHF.

This sequence joins TRBV18 and TRBJ2-3; 8 positions match TRBD2. CDR1 and CDR2 (germline): KGHSH, LQKENI. The CDR3 is made up of 16 amino acids. Trimming cost V 3 bases and J 4 bases; bases outside gene matches: 9. This CDR3 is CASSPTSGGWADTQYF. Written as DNA, the CDR3 is TGTGCCAGCTCACCCACCTCGGGAGGGTGGGCAGATACGCAGTATTTT.

The chain employs TRBV12-3 or TRBV12-4 and TRBJ1-1, with no clear D. V was clipped by 3 bases and J by 10 bases, with 9 bases between them. The CDR3 has 11 residues. CDR3 region: CASSLAQRAFF. The CDR3 DNA follows: TGTGCCAGCAGTTTGGCTCAGAGAGCTTTCTTT.

The chain links TRBV6-1 to TRBJ2-3; D may be TRBD1 or TRBD2 (6 bases each). V was trimmed by 3 bases and J by 5 bases, leaving 12 bases between them. This CDR3 spans 14 amino acids. Looked up from germline, CDR1 is MNHNS and CDR2 is SASEGT. CDR3 protein: CASSDIQGGDTQYF. The DNA of the CDR3 is TGTGCCAGCAGTGATATACAGGGAGGAGATACGCAGTATTTT.

This chain links TRBV24-1 with TRBJ1-2; D ambiguous. In germline, CDR1 is KGHDR, CDR2 SFDVKD. The CDR3 runs 13 residues. V dropped 3 bases and J dropped 4 bases, with 8 bases sitting between them. CDR3 DNA: TGTGCCACCAGTGATCCCTACAGCTATGGCTACACCTTC. It is translated as CATSDPYSYGYTF.

The gene calls are TRBV27 and TRBJ2-3; tentatively, D is TRBD2 (6 bases). Germline-derived CDR1 and CDR2 are MNHEY and SMNVEV (reference sequence). The CDR3 extends over 15 amino acids. The CDR3 region has the DNA TGTCTAACAAGGGCGGGAACTATGCGCACAGATACGCAGTATTTT. Its protein is CLTRAGTMRTDTQYF.

This chain connects TRBV10-2 to TRBJ2-7, with no clear D. Germline CDR1 and CDR2: WSHSY and SAAADI. V lost 3 bases, J lost 0 bases, and 12 bases lay in between. This CDR3 comprises 15 residues. The chain's CDR3 is CASSDSSLGSYEQYF. DNA for the CDR3: TGCGCCAGCAGTGATTCCTCCTTAGGCTCCTACGAGCAGTACTTC.

V is TRBV5-1 and J is TRBJ2-3; D unresolved. V lost 0 bases and J 4 bases, leaving 3 bases between the germline ends. The germline gives CDR1 SGHRS, CDR2 YFSETQ. The CDR3 loop spans 12 amino acids. The CDR3 DNA sequence: TGCGCCAGCAGCTTGGAGGCAGATACGCAGTATTTT. It encodes CASSLEADTQYF.

This clone was found many times. V is TRBV6-6 and J is TRBJ2-7; tentatively, D is TRBD1 or TRBD2 (7 bases each). The CDR3 sequence is 15 residues long. Germline lookup yields CDR1 MNHNY and CDR2 SVGAGI (reference sequence). Trimming shortened V by 6 bases and J by 0 bases, and 15 bases separated the two germline ends. The CDR3 DNA follows: TGTGCCAGCAGGCATCAGGGGGGGAGCTCCTACGAGCAGTACTTC. Its translation: CASRHQGGSSYEQYF.

This chain joins TRBV3-1 (or the pseudogene TRBV3-2) and TRBJ2-1; the D gene is possibly TRBD1 (6 bases). Per germline, CDR1 LGHDT and CDR2 YNNKEL (reference sequence). The CDR3 sequence is 17 residues long. V lost 0 bases to trimming and J lost 4 bases, with 16 bases between them. DNA of the CDR3: TGTGCCAGCAGCCAAGATCGGGACACCCAACAGTACAATGAGCAGTTCTTC. Its translation is CASSQDRDTQQYNEQFF.